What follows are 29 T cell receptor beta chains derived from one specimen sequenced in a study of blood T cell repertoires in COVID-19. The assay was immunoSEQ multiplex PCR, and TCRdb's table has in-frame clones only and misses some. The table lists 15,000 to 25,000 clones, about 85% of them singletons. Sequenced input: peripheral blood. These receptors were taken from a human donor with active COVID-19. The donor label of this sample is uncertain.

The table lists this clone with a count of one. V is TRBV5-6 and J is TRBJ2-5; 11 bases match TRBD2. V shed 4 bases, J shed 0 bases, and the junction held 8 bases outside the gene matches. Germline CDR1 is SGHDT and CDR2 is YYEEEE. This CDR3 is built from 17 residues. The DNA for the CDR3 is TGTGCCAGCAGCCCGCTAGCGGGGGGTCAGTACCAAGAGACCCAGTACTTC. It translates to CASSPLAGGQYQETQYF.

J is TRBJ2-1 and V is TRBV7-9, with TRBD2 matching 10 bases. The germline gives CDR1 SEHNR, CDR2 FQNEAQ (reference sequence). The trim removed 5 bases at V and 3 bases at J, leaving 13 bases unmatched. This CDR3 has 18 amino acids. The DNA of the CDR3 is TGTGCCAGCAGCGAACGACTGCGGCTAGCGGGGGTCTACAATGAGCAGTTCTTC. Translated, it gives CASSERLRLAGVYNEQFF.

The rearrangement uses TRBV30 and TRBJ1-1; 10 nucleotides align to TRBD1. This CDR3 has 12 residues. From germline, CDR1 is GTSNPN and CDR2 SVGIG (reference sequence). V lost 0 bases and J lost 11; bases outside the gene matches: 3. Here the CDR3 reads CAWSVLDRGAFF. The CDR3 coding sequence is TGTGCCTGGAGTGTACTGGACAGGGGGGCTTTCTTT.

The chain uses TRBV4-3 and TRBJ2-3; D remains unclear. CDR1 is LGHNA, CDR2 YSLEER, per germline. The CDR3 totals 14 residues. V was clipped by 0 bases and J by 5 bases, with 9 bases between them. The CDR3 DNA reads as TGCGCCAGCAGCCAAGAACGTTTACAAGATACGCAGTATTTT. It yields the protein CASSQERLQDTQYF.

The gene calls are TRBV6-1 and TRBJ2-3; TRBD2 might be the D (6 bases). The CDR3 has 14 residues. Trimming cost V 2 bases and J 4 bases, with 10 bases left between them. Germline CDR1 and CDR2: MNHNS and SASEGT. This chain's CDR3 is CASSEWSGADTQYF. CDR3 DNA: TGTGCCAGCAGTGAATGGTCGGGGGCAGATACGCAGTATTTT.

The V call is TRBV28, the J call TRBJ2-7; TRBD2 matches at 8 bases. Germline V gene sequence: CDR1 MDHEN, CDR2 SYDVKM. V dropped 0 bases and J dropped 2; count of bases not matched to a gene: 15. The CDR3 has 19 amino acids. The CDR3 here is CASSLCPAGDSSFTYEQYF. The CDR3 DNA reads TGTGCCAGCAGTTTATGCCCAGCGGGGGATTCTTCATTCACCTACGAGCAGTACTTC.

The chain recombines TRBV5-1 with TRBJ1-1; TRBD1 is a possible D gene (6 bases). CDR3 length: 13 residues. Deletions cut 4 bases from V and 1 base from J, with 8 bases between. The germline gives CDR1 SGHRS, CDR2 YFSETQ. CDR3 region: CASSVTGNTEAFF. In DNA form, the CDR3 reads TGCGCCAGCAGCGTGACAGGGAACACTGAAGCTTTCTTT. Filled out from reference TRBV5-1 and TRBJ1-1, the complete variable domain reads KAGVTQTPRYLIKTRGQQVTLSCSPISGHRSVSWYQQTPGQGLQFLFEYFSETQRNKGNFPGRFSGRQFSNSRSEMNVSTLELGDSALYLCASSVTGNTEAFFGQGTRLTVV.

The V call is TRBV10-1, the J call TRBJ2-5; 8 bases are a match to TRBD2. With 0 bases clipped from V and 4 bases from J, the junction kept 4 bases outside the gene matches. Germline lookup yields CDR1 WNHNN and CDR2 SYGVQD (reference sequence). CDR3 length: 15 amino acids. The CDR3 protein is CASSESGTRVETQYF. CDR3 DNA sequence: TGCGCCAGCAGTGAGTCGGGGACTAGGGTAGAGACCCAGTACTTC.

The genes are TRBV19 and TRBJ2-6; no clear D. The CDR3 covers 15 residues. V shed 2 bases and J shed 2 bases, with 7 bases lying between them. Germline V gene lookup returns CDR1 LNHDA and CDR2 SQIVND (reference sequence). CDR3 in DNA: TGTGCCAGTAGTATATCGACTGCTGGGGCCAACGTCCTGACTTTC. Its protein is CASSISTAGANVLTF.

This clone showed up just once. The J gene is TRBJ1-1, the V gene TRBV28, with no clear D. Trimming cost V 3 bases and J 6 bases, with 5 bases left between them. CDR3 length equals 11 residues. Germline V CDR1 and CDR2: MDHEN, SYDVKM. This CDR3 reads CASSLRAEAFF. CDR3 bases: TGTGCCAGCAGTTTGAGGGCTGAAGCTTTCTTT. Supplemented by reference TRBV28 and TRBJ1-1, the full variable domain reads DVKVTQSSRYLVKRTGEKVFLECVQDMDHENMFWYRQDPGLGLRLIYFSYDVKMKEKGDIPEGYSVSREKKERFSLILESASTNQTSMYLCASSLRAEAFFGQGTRLTVV.

DNA of the CDR3: TGTGCCTGGACCCGGGGGACCGCCTCCTACGAGCAGTACTTC. Amino acid sequence: CAWTRGTASYEQYF. The chain has TRBV30 and TRBJ2-7; D perhaps matches TRBD2 (6 bases). V gave up 4 bases and J gave up 0 bases, with 13 bases separating them. Germline V gives CDR1 GTSNPN, CDR2 SVGIG (reference sequence). CDR3 size: 14 residues. Full variable domain (outside the CDR3, taken from reference TRBV30 and TRBJ2-7): SQTIHQWPATLVQPVGSPLSLECTVEGTSNPNLYWYRQAAGRGLQLLFYSVGIGQISSEVPQNLSASRPQDRQFILSSKKLLLSDSGFYLCAWTRGTASYEQYFGPGTRLTVT.

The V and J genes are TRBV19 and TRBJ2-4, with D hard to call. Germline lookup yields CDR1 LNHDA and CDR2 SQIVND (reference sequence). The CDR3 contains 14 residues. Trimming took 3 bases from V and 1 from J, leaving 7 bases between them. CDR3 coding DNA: TGTGCCAGTAGTATGAGCGCCGCCAAAAACATTCAGTACTTC. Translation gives CASSMSAAKNIQYF.

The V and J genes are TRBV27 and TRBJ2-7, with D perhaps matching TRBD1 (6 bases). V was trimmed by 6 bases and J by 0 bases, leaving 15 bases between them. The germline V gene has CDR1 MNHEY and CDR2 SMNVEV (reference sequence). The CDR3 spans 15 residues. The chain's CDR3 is CASRKPGQSSYEQYF. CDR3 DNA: TGTGCCAGCAGAAAACCGGGACAAAGCTCCTACGAGCAGTACTTC.

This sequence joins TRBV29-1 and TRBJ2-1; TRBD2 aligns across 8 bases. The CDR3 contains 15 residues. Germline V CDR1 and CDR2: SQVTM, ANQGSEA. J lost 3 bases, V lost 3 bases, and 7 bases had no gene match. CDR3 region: CSVDPTSGNYNEQFF. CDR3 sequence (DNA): TGCAGCGTTGATCCTACTAGCGGCAACTACAATGAGCAGTTCTTC.

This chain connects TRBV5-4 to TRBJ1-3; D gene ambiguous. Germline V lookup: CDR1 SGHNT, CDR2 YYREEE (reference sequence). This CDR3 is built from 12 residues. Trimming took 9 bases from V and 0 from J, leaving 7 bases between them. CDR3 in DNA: TGTGCCACCGCGGACTCTGGAAACACCATATATTTT. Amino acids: CATADSGNTIYF.

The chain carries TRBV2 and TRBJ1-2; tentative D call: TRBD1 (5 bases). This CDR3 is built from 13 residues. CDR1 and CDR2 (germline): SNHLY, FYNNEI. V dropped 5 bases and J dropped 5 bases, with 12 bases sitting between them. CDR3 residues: CASSNSGLYGYTF. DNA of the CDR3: TGTGCCAGCAGTAATTCAGGGCTGTATGGCTACACCTTC.

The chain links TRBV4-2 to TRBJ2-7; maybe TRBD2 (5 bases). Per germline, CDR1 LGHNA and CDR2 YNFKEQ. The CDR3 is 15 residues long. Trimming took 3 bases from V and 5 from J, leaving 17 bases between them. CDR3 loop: CASSHEAGLINEQYF. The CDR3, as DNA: TGTGCCAGCAGCCATGAAGCCGGACTCATCAACGAGCAGTACTTC.

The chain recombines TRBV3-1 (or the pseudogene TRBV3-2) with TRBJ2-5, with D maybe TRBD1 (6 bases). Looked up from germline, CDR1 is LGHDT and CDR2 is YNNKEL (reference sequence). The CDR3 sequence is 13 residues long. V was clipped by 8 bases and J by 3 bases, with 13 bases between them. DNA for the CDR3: TGTGCCAGCGGAATCTACAGGGAAGAGACCCAGTACTTC. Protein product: CASGIYREETQYF.

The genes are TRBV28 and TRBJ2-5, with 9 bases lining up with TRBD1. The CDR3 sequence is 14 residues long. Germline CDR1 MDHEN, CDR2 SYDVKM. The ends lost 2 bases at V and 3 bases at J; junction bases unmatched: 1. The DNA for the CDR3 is TGTGCCAGCAGTTTAACAGGGGGCGAAGAGACCCAGTACTTC. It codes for CASSLTGGEETQYF.

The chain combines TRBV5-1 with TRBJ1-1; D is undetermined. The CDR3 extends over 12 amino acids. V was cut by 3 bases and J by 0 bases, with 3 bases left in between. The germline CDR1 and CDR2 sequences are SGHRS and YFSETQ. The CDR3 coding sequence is TGCGCCAGCAGCTCCATGAACACTGAAGCTTTCTTT. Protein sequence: CASSSMNTEAFF.

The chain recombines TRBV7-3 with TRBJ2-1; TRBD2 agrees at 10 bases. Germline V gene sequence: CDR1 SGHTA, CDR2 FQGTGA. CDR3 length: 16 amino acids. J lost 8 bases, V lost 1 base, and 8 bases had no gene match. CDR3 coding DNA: TGTGCCAGCAGCTTAAGGCTAGCGGGAGTTTATGATGAGCAGTTCTTC. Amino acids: CASSLRLAGVYDEQFF.

CDR3 in DNA: TGTGCCACCAGTGATTTGCCTGATAGCGGGGGGTACAATGAGCAGTTCTTC. It translates to CATSDLPDSGGYNEQFF. The gene calls are TRBV24-1 and TRBJ2-1; 10 bases fit TRBD2. Trimming cost V 0 bases and J 4 bases; bases outside gene matches: 5. Germline V gene data show CDR1 as KGHDR and CDR2 as SFDVKD. CDR3 size: 17 residues.

The CDR3 reads CASSAGDRVGLETQYF. In DNA form, the CDR3 reads TGTGCCAGCAGCGCGGGGGACAGGGTCGGTTTGGAGACCCAGTACTTC. The chain is built from TRBV5-4 and TRBJ2-5; TRBD1 agrees at 9 bases. The V segment lost 4 bases and the J segment 5 bases; nucleotides outside the gene matches: 12. CDR3 length: 16 residues. Germline CDR1 SGHNT, CDR2 YYREEE (reference sequence).

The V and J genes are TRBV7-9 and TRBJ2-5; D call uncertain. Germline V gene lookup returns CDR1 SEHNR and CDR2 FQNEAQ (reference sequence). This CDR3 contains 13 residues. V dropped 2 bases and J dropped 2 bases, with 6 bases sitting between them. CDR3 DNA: TGTGCCAGCAGCTTATCGGGTCAAGAGACCCAGTACTTC. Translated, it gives CASSLSGQETQYF.

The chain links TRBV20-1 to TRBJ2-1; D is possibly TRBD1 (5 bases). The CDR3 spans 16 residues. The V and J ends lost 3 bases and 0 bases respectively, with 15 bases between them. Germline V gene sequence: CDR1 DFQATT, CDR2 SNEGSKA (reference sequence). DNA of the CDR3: TGCAGTGCTAGTCGGCCAGGGAAAAACTCCTACAATGAGCAGTTCTTC. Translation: CSASRPGKNSYNEQFF.

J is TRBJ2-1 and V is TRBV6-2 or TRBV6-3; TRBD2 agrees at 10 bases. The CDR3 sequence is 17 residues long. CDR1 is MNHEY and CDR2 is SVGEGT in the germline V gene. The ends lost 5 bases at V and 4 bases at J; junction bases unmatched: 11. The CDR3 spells CASSARASGRWYNEQFF. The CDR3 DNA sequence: TGTGCCAGCAGTGCGCGTGCTAGCGGGAGATGGTACAATGAGCAGTTCTTC.

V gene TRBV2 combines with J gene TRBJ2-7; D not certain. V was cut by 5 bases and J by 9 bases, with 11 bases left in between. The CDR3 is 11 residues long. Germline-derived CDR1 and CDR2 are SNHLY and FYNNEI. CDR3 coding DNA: TGTGCCAGCAGTCGAAGAAGCCCGCAGTACTTC. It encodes CASSRRSPQYF.

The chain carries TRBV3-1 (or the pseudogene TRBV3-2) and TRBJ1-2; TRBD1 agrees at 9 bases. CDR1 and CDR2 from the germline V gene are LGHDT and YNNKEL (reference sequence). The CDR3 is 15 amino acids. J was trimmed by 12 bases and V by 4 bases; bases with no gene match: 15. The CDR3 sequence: CASSRIGGQGLVHTF. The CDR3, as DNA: TGTGCCAGCAGCCGGATAGGGGGACAGGGCCTGGTACACACCTTC.

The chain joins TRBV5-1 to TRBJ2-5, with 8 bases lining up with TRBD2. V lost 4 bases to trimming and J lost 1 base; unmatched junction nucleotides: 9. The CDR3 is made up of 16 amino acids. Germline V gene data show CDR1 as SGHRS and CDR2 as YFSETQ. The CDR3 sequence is CASSRTVAGTQETQYF. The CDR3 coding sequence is TGCGCCAGCAGCAGAACCGTAGCGGGGACCCAAGAGACCCAGTACTTC.